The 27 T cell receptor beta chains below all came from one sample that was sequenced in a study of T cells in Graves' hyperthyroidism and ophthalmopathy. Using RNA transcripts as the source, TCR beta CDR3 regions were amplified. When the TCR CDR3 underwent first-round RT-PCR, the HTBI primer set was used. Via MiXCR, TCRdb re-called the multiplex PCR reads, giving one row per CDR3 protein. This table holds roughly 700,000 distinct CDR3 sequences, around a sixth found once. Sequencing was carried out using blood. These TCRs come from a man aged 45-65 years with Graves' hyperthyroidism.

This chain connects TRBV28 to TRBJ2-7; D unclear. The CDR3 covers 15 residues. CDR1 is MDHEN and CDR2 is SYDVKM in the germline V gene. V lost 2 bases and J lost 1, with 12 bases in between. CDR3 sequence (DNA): TGTGCCAGCAGTTTAACCGTGCCAGGTTCCTACGAGCAGTACTTC. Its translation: CASSLTVPGSYEQYF.

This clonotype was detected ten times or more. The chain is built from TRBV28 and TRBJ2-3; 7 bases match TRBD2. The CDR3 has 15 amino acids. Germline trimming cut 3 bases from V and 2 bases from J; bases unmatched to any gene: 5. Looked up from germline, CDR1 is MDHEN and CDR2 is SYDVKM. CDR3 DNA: TGTGCCAGCAGTTTTGACCTAGCGGTCACAGATACGCAGTATTTT. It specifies CASSFDLAVTDTQYF. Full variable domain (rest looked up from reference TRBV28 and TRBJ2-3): DVKVTQSSRYLVKRTGEKVFLECVQDMDHENMFWYRQDPGLGLRLIYFSYDVKMKEKGDIPEGYSVSREKKERFSLILESASTNQTSMYLCASSFDLAVTDTQYFGPGTRLTVL.

The CDR3 protein is CASSRPGASQETQYF. The DNA for the CDR3 is TGTGCCAGCAGCCGCCCGGGCGCCAGTCAAGAGACCCAGTACTTC. The rearrangement uses TRBV27 and TRBJ2-5; the D is unclear. Germline V gene sequence: CDR1 MNHEY, CDR2 SMNVEV (reference sequence). The CDR3 is made up of 15 amino acids. Trimming stripped 6 bases from V and 2 bases from J, with 16 bases between.

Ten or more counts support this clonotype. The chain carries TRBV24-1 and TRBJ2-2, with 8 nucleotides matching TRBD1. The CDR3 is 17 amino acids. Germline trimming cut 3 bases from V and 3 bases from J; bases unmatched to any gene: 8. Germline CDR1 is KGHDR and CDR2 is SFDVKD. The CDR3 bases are TGTGCCACCAGTGATCACCGGGACAGGAAATACACCGGGGAGCTGTTTTTT. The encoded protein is CATSDHRDRKYTGELFF.

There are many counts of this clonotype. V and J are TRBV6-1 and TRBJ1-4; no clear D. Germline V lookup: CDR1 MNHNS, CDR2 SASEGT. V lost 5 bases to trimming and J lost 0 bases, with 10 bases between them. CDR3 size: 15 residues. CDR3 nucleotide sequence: TGTGCCAGCAGTCCCCTCCTTGCAACTAATGAAAAACTGTTTTTT. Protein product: CASSPLLATNEKLFF.

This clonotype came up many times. This CDR3 reads CASSPGLAGESDTQYF. CDR3 nucleotides: TGTGCCAGCTCACCGGGACTAGCGGGAGAATCAGATACGCAGTATTTT. The chain is built from TRBV18 and TRBJ2-3, with 14 bases aligning to TRBD2. The CDR3 sequence is 16 residues long. Germline CDR1 KGHSH, CDR2 LQKENI. V lost 3 bases and J lost 4; bases outside the gene matches: 3.

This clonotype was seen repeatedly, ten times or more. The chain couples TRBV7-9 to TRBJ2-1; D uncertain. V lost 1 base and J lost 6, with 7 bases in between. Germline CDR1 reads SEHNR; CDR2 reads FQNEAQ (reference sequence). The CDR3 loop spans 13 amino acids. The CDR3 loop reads CASSLVGSNEQFF. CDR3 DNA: TGTGCCAGCAGCTTAGTCGGCTCCAATGAGCAGTTCTTC.

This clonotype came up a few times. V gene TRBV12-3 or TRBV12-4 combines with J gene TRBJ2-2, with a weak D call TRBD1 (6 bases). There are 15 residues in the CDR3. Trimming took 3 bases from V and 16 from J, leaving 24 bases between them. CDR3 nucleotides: TGTGCCAGCAGTTTCGGTCTTACAGGGTCGGGGAAGGGGTTTTTT. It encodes CASSFGLTGSGKGFF.

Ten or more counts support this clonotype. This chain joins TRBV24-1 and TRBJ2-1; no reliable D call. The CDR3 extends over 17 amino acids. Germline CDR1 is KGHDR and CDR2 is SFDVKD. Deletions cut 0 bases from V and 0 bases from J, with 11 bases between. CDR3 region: CATSDLRVENSYNEQFF. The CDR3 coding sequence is TGTGCCACCAGTGATTTGCGGGTCGAGAACTCCTACAATGAGCAGTTCTTC.

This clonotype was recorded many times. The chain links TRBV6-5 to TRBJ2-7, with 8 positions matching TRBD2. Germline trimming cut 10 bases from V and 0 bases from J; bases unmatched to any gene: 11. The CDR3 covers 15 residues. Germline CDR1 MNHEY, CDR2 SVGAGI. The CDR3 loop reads CATLDPGGHSYEQYF. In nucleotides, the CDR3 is TGTGCCACCTTGGATCCGGGAGGGCACTCCTACGAGCAGTACTTC.

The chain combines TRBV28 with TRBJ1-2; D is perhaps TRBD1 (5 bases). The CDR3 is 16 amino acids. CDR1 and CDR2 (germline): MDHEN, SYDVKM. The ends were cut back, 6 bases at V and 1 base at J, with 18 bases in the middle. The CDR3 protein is CASRLTSLRGNYGYTF. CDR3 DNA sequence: TGTGCCAGCAGGTTAACTTCACTGAGGGGTAACTATGGCTACACCTTC.

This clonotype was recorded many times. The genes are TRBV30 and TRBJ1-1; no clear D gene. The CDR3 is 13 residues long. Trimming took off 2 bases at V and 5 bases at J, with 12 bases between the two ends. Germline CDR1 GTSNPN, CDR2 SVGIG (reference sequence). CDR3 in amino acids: CAWSFSSGTEAFF. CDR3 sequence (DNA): TGTGCCTGGAGTTTCAGCTCGGGGACTGAAGCTTTCTTT.

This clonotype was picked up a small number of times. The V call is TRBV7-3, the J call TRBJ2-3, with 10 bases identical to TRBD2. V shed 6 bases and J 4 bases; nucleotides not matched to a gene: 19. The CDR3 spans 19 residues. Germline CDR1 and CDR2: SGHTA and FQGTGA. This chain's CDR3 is CASRAGLADFPLRADTQYF. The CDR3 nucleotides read TGTGCCAGCAGGGCCGGACTAGCGGACTTTCCCCTTCGGGCAGATACGCAGTATTTT. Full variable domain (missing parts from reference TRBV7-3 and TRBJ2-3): GAGVSQTPSNKVTEKGKYVELRCDPISGHTALYWYRQSLGQGPEFLIYFQGTGAADDSGLPNDRFFAVRPEGSVSTLKIQRTERGDSAVYLCASRAGLADFPLRADTQYFGPGTRLTVL.

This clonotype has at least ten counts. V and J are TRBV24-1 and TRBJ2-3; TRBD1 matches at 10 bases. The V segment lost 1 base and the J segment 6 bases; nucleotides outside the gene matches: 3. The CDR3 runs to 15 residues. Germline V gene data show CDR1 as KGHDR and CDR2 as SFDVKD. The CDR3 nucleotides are TGTGCCACCAGTGATTTCGGGACAGGGGTTGATACGCAGTATTTT. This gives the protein CATSDFGTGVDTQYF.

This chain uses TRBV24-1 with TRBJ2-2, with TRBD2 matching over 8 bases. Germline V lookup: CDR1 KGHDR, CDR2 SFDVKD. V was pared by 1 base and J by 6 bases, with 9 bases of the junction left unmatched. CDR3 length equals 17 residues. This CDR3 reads CATSDLESGRKAGELFF. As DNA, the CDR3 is TGTGCCACCAGTGATTTAGAGAGCGGGAGAAAGGCCGGGGAGCTGTTTTTT.

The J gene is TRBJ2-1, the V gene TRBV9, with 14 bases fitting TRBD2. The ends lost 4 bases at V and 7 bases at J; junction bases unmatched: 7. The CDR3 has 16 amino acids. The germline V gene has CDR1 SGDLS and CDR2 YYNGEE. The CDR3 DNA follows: TGTGCCAGCAGCTCGCGACTAGCGGGAGGGCTTAATGAGCAGTTCTTC. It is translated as CASSSRLAGGLNEQFF.

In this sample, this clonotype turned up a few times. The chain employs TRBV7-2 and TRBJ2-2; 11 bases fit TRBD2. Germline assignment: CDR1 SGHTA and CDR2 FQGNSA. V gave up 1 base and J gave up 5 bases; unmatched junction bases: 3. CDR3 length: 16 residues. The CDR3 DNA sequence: TGTGCCAGCAGCTTAGATAGCGGGAGGGCTACCGGGGAGCTGTTTTTT. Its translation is CASSLDSGRATGELFF.

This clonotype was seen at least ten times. The CDR3 DNA sequence: TGCAGCGGGCGGCCTAGTTCAGAGGATACGCAGTATTTT. Translation gives CSGRPSSEDTQYF. The V gene is TRBV29-1, the J gene TRBJ2-3; no clear D gene. CDR3 length equals 13 residues. The V end lost 7 bases, the J end lost 6 bases, and 17 bases lay between the germline ends. Per the germline V gene, CDR1 is SQVTM and CDR2 is ANQGSEA.

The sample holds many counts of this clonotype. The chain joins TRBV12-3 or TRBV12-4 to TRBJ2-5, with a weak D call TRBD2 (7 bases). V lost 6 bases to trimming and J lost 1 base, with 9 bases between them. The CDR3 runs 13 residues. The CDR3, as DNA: TGTGCCAGCAGGGCGGGGGCCCAAGAGACCCAGTACTTC. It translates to CASRAGAQETQYF.

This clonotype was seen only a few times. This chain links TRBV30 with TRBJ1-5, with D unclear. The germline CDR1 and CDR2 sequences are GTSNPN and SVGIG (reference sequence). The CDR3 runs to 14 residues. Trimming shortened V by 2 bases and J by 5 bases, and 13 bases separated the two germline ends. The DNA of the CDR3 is TGTGCCTGGAGTCCCCCGGTATACTATCAGCCCCAGCATTTT. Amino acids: CAWSPPVYYQPQHF.

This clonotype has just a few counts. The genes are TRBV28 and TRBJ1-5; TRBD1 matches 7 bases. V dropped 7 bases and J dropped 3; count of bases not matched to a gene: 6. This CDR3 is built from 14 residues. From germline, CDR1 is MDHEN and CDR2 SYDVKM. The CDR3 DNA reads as TGTGCCAGCACCAACAGGGGTATCAATCAGCCCCAGCATTTT. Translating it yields CASTNRGINQPQHF.

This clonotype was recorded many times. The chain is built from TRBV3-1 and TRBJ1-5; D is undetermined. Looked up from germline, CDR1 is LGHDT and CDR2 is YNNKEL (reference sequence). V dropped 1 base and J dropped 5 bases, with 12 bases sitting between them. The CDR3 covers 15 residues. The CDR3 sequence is CASSQGPGSHQPQHF. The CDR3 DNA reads TGTGCCAGCAGCCAAGGCCCGGGTAGTCATCAGCCCCAGCATTTT. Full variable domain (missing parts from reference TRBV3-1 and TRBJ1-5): DTAVSQTPKYLVTQMGNDKSIKCEQNLGHDTMYWYKQDSKKFLKIMFSYNNKELIINETVPNRFSPKSPDKAHLNLHINSLELGDSAVYFCASSQGPGSHQPQHFGDGTRLSIL.

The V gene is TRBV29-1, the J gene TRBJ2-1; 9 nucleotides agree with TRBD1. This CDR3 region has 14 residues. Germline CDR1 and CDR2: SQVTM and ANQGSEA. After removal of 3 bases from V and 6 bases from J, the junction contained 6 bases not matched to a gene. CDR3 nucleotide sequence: TGCAGCGTTGACCGGGACAGGGTGATCAATGAGCAGTTCTTC. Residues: CSVDRDRVINEQFF.

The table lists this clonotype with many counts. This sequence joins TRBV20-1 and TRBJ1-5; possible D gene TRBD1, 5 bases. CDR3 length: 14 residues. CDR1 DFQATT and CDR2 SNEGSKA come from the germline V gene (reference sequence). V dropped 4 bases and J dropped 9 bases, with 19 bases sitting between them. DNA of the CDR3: TGCAGTGCTATTTTATCCGAGGGGAGGGGGCCCCAGCATTTT. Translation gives CSAILSEGRGPQHF.

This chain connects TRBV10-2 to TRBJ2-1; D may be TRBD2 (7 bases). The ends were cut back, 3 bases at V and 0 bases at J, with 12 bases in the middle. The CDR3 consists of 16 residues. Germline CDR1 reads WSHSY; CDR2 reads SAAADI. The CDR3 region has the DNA TGCGCCAGCAGTGACGGGGGGCAGAGCTCCTACAATGAGCAGTTCTTC. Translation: CASSDGGQSSYNEQFF.

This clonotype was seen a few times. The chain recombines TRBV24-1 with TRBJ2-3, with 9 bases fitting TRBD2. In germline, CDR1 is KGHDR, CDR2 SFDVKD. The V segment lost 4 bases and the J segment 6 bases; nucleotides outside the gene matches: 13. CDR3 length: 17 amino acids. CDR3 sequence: CATSDQTSGPPGDTQYF. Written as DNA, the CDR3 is TGTGCCACCAGTGACCAGACTAGCGGTCCACCGGGGGATACGCAGTATTTT.

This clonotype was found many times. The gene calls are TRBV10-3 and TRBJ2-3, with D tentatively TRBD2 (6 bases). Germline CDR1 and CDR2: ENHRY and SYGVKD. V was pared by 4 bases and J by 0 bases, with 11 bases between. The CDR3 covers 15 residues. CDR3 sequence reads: CAISGDTSSTDTQYF. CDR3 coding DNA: TGTGCCATCAGTGGCGATACTAGCAGCACAGATACGCAGTATTTT.